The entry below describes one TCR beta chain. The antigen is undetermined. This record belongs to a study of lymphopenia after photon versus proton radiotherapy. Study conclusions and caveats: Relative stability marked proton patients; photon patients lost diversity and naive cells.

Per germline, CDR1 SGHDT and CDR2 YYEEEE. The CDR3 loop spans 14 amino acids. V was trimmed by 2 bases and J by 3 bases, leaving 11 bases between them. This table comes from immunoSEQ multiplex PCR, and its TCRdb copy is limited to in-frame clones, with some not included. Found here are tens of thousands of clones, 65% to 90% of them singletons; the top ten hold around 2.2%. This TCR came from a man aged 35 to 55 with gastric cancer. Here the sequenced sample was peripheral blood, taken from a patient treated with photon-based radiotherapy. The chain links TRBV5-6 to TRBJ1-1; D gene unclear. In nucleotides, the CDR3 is TGTGCCAGCAGCTTTGGGTCCCTCGACACTGAAGCTTTCTTT. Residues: CASSFGSLDTEAFF.